This note documents a single T cell receptor beta chain sequence. Its target is not known. This record comes from a study of T-cell memory formation after mild COVID-19. This CDR3 has 11 amino acids. CDR1 is SGDLS and CDR2 is YYNGEE in the germline V gene. Deletions cut 0 bases from V and 9 bases from J, with 4 bases between. Findings and limits, study-wide: A subset of responding clones appeared in pre-infection memory, suggesting cross-reactive memory joined.

TCRdb used MiXCR to reprocess the 5' RACE reads, holding one entry per CDR3 protein. Among about 140,000 distinct CDR3 sequences listed, less than 25% were seen once. V is TRBV9 and J is TRBJ2-1; D not resolved. The sequence came from an adult woman who had mild COVID-19 (a few samples of this study predate the infection). Cell type and time point are not known. The sample was PBMCs or a T cell subset sorted from them (not recorded which). The CDR3 nucleotides read TGTGCCAGCAGCGTAGACTCTGAGCAGTTCTTC. The encoded protein is CASSVDSEQFF.